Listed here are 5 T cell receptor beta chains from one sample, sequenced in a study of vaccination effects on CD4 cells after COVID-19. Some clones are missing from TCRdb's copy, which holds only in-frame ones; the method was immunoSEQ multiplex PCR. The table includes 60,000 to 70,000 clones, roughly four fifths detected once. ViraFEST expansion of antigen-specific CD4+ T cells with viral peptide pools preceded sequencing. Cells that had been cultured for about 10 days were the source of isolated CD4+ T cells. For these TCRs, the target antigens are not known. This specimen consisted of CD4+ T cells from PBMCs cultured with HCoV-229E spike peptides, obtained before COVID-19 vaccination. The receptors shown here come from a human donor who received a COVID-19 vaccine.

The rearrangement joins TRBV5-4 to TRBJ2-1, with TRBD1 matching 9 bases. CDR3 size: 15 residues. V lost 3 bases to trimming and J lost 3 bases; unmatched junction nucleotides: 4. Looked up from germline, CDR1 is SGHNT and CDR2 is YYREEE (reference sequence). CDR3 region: CASSSGTGRYNEQFF. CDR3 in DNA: TGTGCCAGCAGCTCCGGGACAGGGCGCTACAATGAGCAGTTCTTC.

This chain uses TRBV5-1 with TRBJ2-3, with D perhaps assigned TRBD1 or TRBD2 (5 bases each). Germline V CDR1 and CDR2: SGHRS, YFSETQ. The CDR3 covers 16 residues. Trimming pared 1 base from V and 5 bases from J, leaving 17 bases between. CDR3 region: CASSLSDGTHEDTQYF. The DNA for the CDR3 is TGCGCCAGCAGCTTGTCGGATGGGACCCACGAAGATACGCAGTATTTT.

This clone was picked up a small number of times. The CDR3 loop reads CASSLLKGMEAFF. The CDR3 nucleotides are TGTGCCAGCAGCTTACTAAAGGGGATGGAAGCTTTCTTT. The chain links TRBV11-1 to TRBJ1-1, with a possible D match to TRBD1 (5 bases). Germline V gives CDR1 SGHAT, CDR2 FQDESV (reference sequence). Trimming removed 2 bases at V and 8 bases at J, with 12 bases between. The CDR3 totals 13 residues.

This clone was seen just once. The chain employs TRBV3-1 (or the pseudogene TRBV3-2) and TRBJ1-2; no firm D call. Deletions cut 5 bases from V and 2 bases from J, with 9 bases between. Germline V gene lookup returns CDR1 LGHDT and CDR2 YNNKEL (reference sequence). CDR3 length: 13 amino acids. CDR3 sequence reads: CASSDVKNYGYTF. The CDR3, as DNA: TGTGCCAGCAGCGACGTCAAGAACTATGGCTACACCTTC.

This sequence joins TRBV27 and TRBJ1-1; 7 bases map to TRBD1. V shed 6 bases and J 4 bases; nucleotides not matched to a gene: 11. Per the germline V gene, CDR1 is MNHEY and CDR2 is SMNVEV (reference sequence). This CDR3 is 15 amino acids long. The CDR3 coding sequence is TGTGCCAGCAGAGCTTCCACAGGGGCCGGCACTGAAGCTTTCTTT. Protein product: CASRASTGAGTEAFF.